These 6 T cell receptor beta chains share one sample of origin, sequenced in a study of T cell responses to AZD1222 COVID-19 vaccine. The data were produced by immunoSEQ multiplex PCR, yet TCRdb's version contains in-frame clones alone and is incomplete. This table has about 200,000 clones, approximately 94% appearing once. The sample here was peripheral blood, taken 28 days after the second AZD1222 dose. The source is an adult who received the AZD1222 COVID-19 vaccine.

The chain is built from TRBV5-1 and TRBJ2-7, with 8 bases identical to TRBD2. With 4 bases clipped from V and 0 bases from J, the junction kept 9 bases outside the gene matches. Germline V gene lookup returns CDR1 SGHRS and CDR2 YFSETQ. This CDR3 region has 16 residues. CDR3 DNA: TGCGCCAGCAGCCCCCGTACGGGGGGGGACTCCTACGAGCAGTACTTC. This encodes CASSPRTGGDSYEQYF. The full variable domain, its missing parts supplied by reference TRBV5-1 and TRBJ2-7, is KAGVTQTPRYLIKTRGQQVTLSCSPISGHRSVSWYQQTPGQGLQFLFEYFSETQRNKGNFPGRFSGRQFSNSRSEMNVSTLELGDSALYLCASSPRTGGDSYEQYFGPGTRLTVT.

The CDR3 protein is CASSYNGDRNQPQHF. Written as DNA, the CDR3 is TGTGCCAGCAGTTACAACGGAGACCGCAATCAGCCCCAGCATTTT. The chain joins TRBV6-5 to TRBJ1-5; no definite D call. Per the germline V gene, CDR1 is MNHEY and CDR2 is SVGAGI. Trimming left V 2 bases short and J 2 bases short, with 10 bases between. CDR3 length: 15 residues.

This clone was seen just once. The rearrangement links TRBV3-1 (or the pseudogene TRBV3-2) to TRBJ1-4; possibly TRBD1 for D (6 bases). V was shortened by 4 bases and J by 5 bases, with 17 bases between the two germline ends. Per germline, CDR1 LGHDT and CDR2 YNNKEL (reference sequence). This CDR3 is built from 16 residues. The CDR3 region is CASSRAPGQQNEKLFF. The CDR3 DNA sequence: TGTGCCAGCAGCCGCGCACCGGGACAACAGAATGAAAAACTGTTTTTT.

This chain connects TRBV7-2 to TRBJ2-1; 9 bases map to TRBD2. Germline CDR1 SGHTA, CDR2 FQGNSA. The length of the CDR3 is 15 residues. Losses at the gene ends were 1 base for V and 9 bases for J; bases not matched to a gene: 7. CDR3 nucleotides: TGTGCCAGCAGCTTAGGAGTGGGGACTAGCAGTGAGCAGTTCTTC. Protein: CASSLGVGTSSEQFF.

This chain connects TRBV5-4 to TRBJ2-2; the match to TRBD1 covers 7 bases. The trim removed 0 bases at V and 4 bases at J, leaving 0 bases unmatched. Germline loops: CDR1 SGHNT, CDR2 YYREEE (reference sequence). This CDR3 is built from 14 residues. The DNA for the CDR3 is TGTGCCAGCAGCTTGGCAGGGGGCACCGGGGAGCTGTTTTTT. Residues: CASSLAGGTGELFF.

The chain recombines TRBV3-1 (or the pseudogene TRBV3-2) with TRBJ1-6, with D unresolved. This CDR3 is built from 16 residues. V lost 4 bases, J lost 7 bases, and 17 bases lay in between. The germline V gene has CDR1 LGHDT and CDR2 YNNKEL (reference sequence). CDR3: CASSPSEPGGNSPLHF. DNA for the CDR3: TGTGCCAGCAGCCCTTCTGAACCAGGAGGGAATTCACCCCTCCACTTT.